One and the same sample provided the 15 T cell receptor beta chains below, sequenced in a study of blood T cell repertoires in COVID-19. Generated by immunoSEQ multiplex PCR, the TCRdb table keeps only in-frame clones and is missing some. The sample lists some 320,000 clones; around 84% were seen once. The source material was PBMCs or T cells enriched from blood (not recorded which). The origin of the receptors is a young woman who had been exposed to COVID-19.

The gene calls are TRBV2 and TRBJ2-1, with 8 positions matching TRBD2. This CDR3 region has 14 residues. Germline CDR1 reads SNHLY; CDR2 reads FYNNEI. With V trimmed by 2 bases and J by 9 bases, 6 bases remained unmatched. For the CDR3, the DNA is TGTGCCAGCAGTGAAAAGGCGGGAGGCGGTGAGCAGTTCTTC. Amino acids: CASSEKAGGGEQFF.

This rearrangement joins TRBV30 to TRBJ1-3; weak D call: TRBD1 (6 bases). Germline-derived CDR1 and CDR2 are GTSNPN and SVGIG (reference sequence). The CDR3 is made up of 13 amino acids. V lost 3 bases and J lost 4, with 10 bases in between. CDR3 sequence (DNA): TGTGCCTGGAGCCTGACAGGAGGAAACACCATATATTTT. The encoded protein is CAWSLTGGNTIYF.

This clone was counted ten times or more. This chain connects TRBV28 to TRBJ1-2; weak D call: TRBD1 (6 bases). The CDR3 has 19 amino acids. Trimming removed 7 bases at V and 2 bases at J, with 29 bases between. Germline assignment: CDR1 MDHEN and CDR2 SYDVKM. CDR3 sequence reads: CASTCHHGTLIKDNYGYTF. The CDR3 DNA sequence: TGTGCCAGCACTTGTCATCATGGGACACTGATCAAAGACAACTATGGCTACACCTTC.

This chain uses TRBV27 with TRBJ2-3; no definite D call. This CDR3 spans 16 amino acids. V lost 0 bases and J lost 2, with 12 bases in between. Germline CDR1 MNHEY, CDR2 SMNVEV (reference sequence). The chain's CDR3 is CASSLSQASDTDTQYF. DNA of the CDR3: TGTGCCAGCAGTTTATCTCAGGCGTCCGACACAGATACGCAGTATTTT.

The gene calls are TRBV14 and TRBJ2-6; D possibly corresponds to TRBD2 (6 bases). Trimming removed 0 bases from V and 3 bases from J, with 9 bases in between. The CDR3 has 16 amino acids. In germline, CDR1 is SGHDN, CDR2 FVKESK. The DNA of the CDR3 is TGTGCCAGCAGCCAAGAGCGGGGCAGTGGGGCCAACGTCCTGACTTTC. This codes for CASSQERGSGANVLTF.

J is TRBJ2-5 and V is TRBV30; 8 positions agree with TRBD2. In germline, CDR1 is GTSNPN, CDR2 SVGIG (reference sequence). The V gene end was trimmed by 1 base and the J gene end by 4 bases; junction bases not matched to a gene: 11. The length of the CDR3 is 16 residues. This CDR3 is CAWSGGTGGPGETQYF. The CDR3 bases are TGTGCCTGGAGTGGAGGGACGGGGGGGCCAGGAGAGACCCAGTACTTC.

This rearrangement joins TRBV27 to TRBJ2-2; 13 bases are a match to TRBD2. CDR1 is MNHEY and CDR2 is SMNVEV in the germline V gene (reference sequence). V lost 5 bases to trimming and J lost 5 bases; unmatched junction nucleotides: 8. This CDR3 comprises 17 residues. DNA of the CDR3: TGTGCCAGCAGTCCGAGGACTAGCGGGAGAGGGACCGGGGAGCTGTTTTTT. It translates to CASSPRTSGRGTGELFF.

The chain employs TRBV5-5 and TRBJ2-7; 7 nucleotides match TRBD1. From germline, CDR1 is SGHKS and CDR2 YYEKEE (reference sequence). CDR3 length: 16 amino acids. V was clipped by 5 bases and J by 3 bases; unmatched bases: 14. The DNA for the CDR3 is TGTGCCAGCAGAACCAATGCCGGGACAGACCTCTACGAGCAGTACTTC. This gives the protein CASRTNAGTDLYEQYF.

The chain carries TRBV4-1 and TRBJ2-1; 7 bases match TRBD2. Germline lookup yields CDR1 MGHRA and CDR2 YSYEKL. V shed 0 bases, J shed 9 bases, and the junction held 8 bases outside the gene matches. This CDR3 spans 15 amino acids. The chain's CDR3 is CASSQDLSTGGEQFF. The CDR3 DNA is TGCGCCAGCAGCCAAGATCTCTCGACGGGGGGTGAGCAGTTCTTC.

A note on this clone: At one end, the junction sequence differs from germline, possibly due to a read error. V gene TRBV7-8 combines with J gene TRBJ1-6; 7 positions agree with TRBD1. Germline-derived CDR1 and CDR2 are SGHVS and FQNEAQ. The length of the CDR3 is 14 residues. The CDR3 DNA sequence: TGTGTCAGCAGCTTAAATGACAGGGCTTCACCCCTCCACTTT. Translated: CVSSLNDRASPLHF.

This clone was observed a single time. The chain carries TRBV28 and TRBJ2-2; 13 nucleotides agree with TRBD2. The V segment lost 1 base and the J segment 0 bases; nucleotides outside the gene matches: 5. The CDR3 sequence is 19 residues long. CDR1 and CDR2 from the germline V gene are MDHEN and SYDVKM. CDR3 bases: TGTGCCAGCAGTTTATATCGACTAGCGGGGGGATCGAACACCGGGGAGCTGTTTTTT. Amino acids: CASSLYRLAGGSNTGELFF.

CDR3 bases: TGTGCCAGCAGTTCCGGGGGGGCGAGGGCCAAAAACATTCAGTACTTC. Translation: CASSSGGARAKNIQYF. The chain is built from TRBV27 and TRBJ2-4; TRBD2 agrees at 8 bases. V trimming: 4 bases; J trimming: 1 base; junction bases outside the gene matches: 6. This CDR3 region has 16 residues. CDR1 is MNHEY and CDR2 is SMNVEV in the germline V gene (reference sequence).

The CDR3 bases are TGTGCCAGCAGCGTATCCGGGACAGGGGTCGAGCAGTACTTC. It is translated as CASSVSGTGVEQYF. The chain couples TRBV9 to TRBJ2-7; 10 nucleotides align to TRBD1. The trim removed 1 base at V and 6 bases at J, leaving 4 bases unmatched. Germline-derived CDR1 and CDR2 are SGDLS and YYNGEE. The CDR3 has 14 amino acids.

This chain connects TRBV5-1 to TRBJ2-3; TRBD2 aligns across 8 bases. CDR1 is SGHRS and CDR2 is YFSETQ in the germline V gene. The CDR3 has 20 amino acids. Trimming cost V 0 bases and J 0 bases; bases outside gene matches: 15. CDR3 DNA: TGCGCCAGCAGCTTGGCCTCCCAGCGGGGGATTGATGTAAGCACAGATACGCAGTATTTT. Amino acid sequence: CASSLASQRGIDVSTDTQYF.

V is TRBV30 and J is TRBJ2-4; tentative D call: TRBD2 (6 bases). Germline V gene data show CDR1 as GTSNPN and CDR2 as SVGIG (reference sequence). V lost 4 bases and J 3 bases, leaving 13 bases between the germline ends. The CDR3 runs 14 residues. The DNA for the CDR3 is TGTGCCTGGAAGAAGGAGGGCGGCAAAAACATTCAGTACTTC. It yields the protein CAWKKEGGKNIQYF.